The 23 T cell receptor beta chains presented below share a single source sample, sequenced in a study of T-cell reconstitution after alpha-beta-depleted transplantation in children. Unique molecular identifiers were used to barcode this TCRbeta library. TCRdb re-derived calls from the PCR reads in MiXCR, one entry per CDR3 protein. The sample contains roughly 400,000 distinct CDR3 sequences, about 45% of which appear only once. Sequencing used PBMCs, obtained before TCRalphabeta/CD19-depleted stem cell transplant. The receptors derive from a girl under 10 years old with aplastic anemia, due to receive a stem cell transplant.

This chain connects TRBV20-1 to TRBJ2-6; 9 nucleotides match TRBD1. V was clipped by 3 bases and J by 0 bases; unmatched bases: 3. In germline, CDR1 is DFQATT, CDR2 SNEGSKA (reference sequence). The CDR3 sequence is 16 residues long. DNA of the CDR3: TGCAGTGCTAGGCGGACAGGGGACTCTGGGGCCAACGTCCTGACTTTC. Residues: CSARRTGDSGANVLTF.

The chain's CDR3 is CASSDSSGRALGEQFF. CDR3 nucleotides: TGTGCCAGCAGTGACTCTAGCGGGAGGGCTTTGGGTGAGCAGTTCTTC. The chain couples TRBV6-4 to TRBJ2-1; 11 nucleotides align to TRBD2. V trimming: 0 bases; J trimming: 9 bases; junction bases outside the gene matches: 7. The CDR3 is 16 residues long. CDR1 is MRHNA, CDR2 SNTAGT, per germline.

This clonotype was observed a handful of times. The chain is built from TRBV12-3 or TRBV12-4 and TRBJ2-7, with 14 bases lining up with TRBD2. With 5 bases clipped from V and 1 base from J, the junction kept 4 bases outside the gene matches. The CDR3 spans 16 residues. CDR3 in amino acids: CASSQGTSGSSYEQYF. The CDR3, as DNA: TGTGCCAGCAGTCAGGGGACTAGCGGGAGTTCCTACGAGCAGTACTTC.

This clonotype was detected only a few times. This rearrangement joins TRBV20-1 to TRBJ2-7; D may be TRBD1 (7 bases). The germline V gene has CDR1 DFQATT and CDR2 SNEGSKA (reference sequence). V lost 3 bases and J 2 bases, leaving 14 bases between the germline ends. The CDR3 has 14 residues. CDR3 in amino acids: CSASQGRGAYEQYF. The DNA of the CDR3 is TGCAGTGCTAGCCAGGGCAGGGGGGCCTACGAGCAGTACTTC.

The chain is built from TRBV27 and TRBJ2-7; the match to TRBD1 covers 7 bases. Germline-derived CDR1 and CDR2 are MNHEY and SMNVEV (reference sequence). Trimming cost V 5 bases and J 3 bases; bases outside gene matches: 4. The CDR3 sequence is 13 residues long. The CDR3 protein is CASSTGVYYEQYF. Here the CDR3 DNA reads TGTGCCAGCAGTACAGGGGTTTACTACGAGCAGTACTTC.

This clonotype was seen many times. The CDR3 region has the DNA TGTGCCAGCAGCTTAGCCGGCTTAAATAAACACAATGAGCAGTTCTTC. It is translated as CASSLAGLNKHNEQFF. V usage is TRBV7-9 and J usage is TRBJ2-1, with unresolved D. Germline loops: CDR1 SEHNR, CDR2 FQNEAQ (reference sequence). This CDR3 has 16 amino acids. V was shortened by 0 bases and J by 5 bases, with 14 bases between the two germline ends.

The chain joins TRBV29-1 to TRBJ2-7; 10 nucleotides match TRBD1. The CDR3 spans 14 residues. Germline V gives CDR1 SQVTM, CDR2 ANQGSEA. V dropped 6 bases and J dropped 0; count of bases not matched to a gene: 5. This CDR3 is CSVDGTGDSYEQYF. CDR3 DNA: TGCAGCGTAGACGGGACAGGGGACTCCTACGAGCAGTACTTC.

This clonotype appeared a few times. The V call is TRBV5-1, the J call TRBJ2-2; 10 bases are shared with TRBD1. Per germline, CDR1 SGHRS and CDR2 YFSETQ. Trimming cost V 6 bases and J 6 bases; bases outside gene matches: 11. This CDR3 spans 16 amino acids. Here the CDR3 reads CASTLRQGAISGELFF. The CDR3 DNA sequence: TGCGCCAGCACCCTACGACAGGGGGCTATATCCGGGGAGCTGTTTTTT.

The V and J genes are TRBV5-1 and TRBJ2-5; D gene ambiguous. The germline CDR1 and CDR2 sequences are SGHRS and YFSETQ. Trimming removed 3 bases at V and 5 bases at J, with 14 bases between. The CDR3 spans 14 residues. CDR3 sequence (DNA): TGCGCCAGCAGCTACGGCGGAGTCCATGAGACCCAGTACTTC. This encodes CASSYGGVHETQYF.

The chain recombines TRBV10-3 with TRBJ2-1; 7 bases are a match to TRBD1. This CDR3 comprises 16 residues. Germline V gene lookup returns CDR1 ENHRY and CDR2 SYGVKD. The V and J ends lost 0 bases and 9 bases, in that order; junction bases with no gene match: 11. The CDR3 protein is CAISESPDRAGTEQFF. CDR3 nucleotides: TGTGCCATCAGTGAGTCGCCCGACAGGGCTGGTACTGAGCAGTTCTTC.

The V call is TRBV5-6, the J call TRBJ2-3, with 8 bases identical to TRBD2. Germline-derived CDR1 and CDR2 are SGHDT and YYEEEE. The CDR3 runs to 17 residues. The trim removed 1 base at V and 6 bases at J, leaving 13 bases unmatched. In DNA, the CDR3 is TGTGCCAGCAGCTTGTCGTCGCGGGGGGCCTTCTACGATACGCAGTATTTT. Translating it yields CASSLSSRGAFYDTQYF.

This clonotype was recorded a few times. V gene TRBV9 combines with J gene TRBJ2-7, with D possibly being TRBD1 (5 bases). Per the germline V gene, CDR1 is SGDLS and CDR2 is YYNGEE. The CDR3 spans 13 residues. V shed 0 bases and J shed 8 bases, with 12 bases lying between them. The CDR3 here is CASSVAQGSKQYF. The CDR3 bases are TGTGCCAGCAGCGTAGCTCAGGGATCGAAGCAGTACTTC.

Only a few counts were recorded for this clonotype. The gene calls are TRBV12-5 and TRBJ2-1; TRBD2 matches 8 bases. V lost 4 bases to trimming and J lost 5 bases; unmatched junction nucleotides: 10. This CDR3 has 16 residues. The germline V gene encodes CDR1 LGHNT and CDR2 FRNRAP. The CDR3 DNA follows: TGTGCTAGTGGTTCCCCCAGCGGGGGTCAAAACAATGAGCAGTTCTTC. Translation gives CASGSPSGGQNNEQFF.

The chain joins TRBV20-1 to TRBJ2-2, with no clear D. The V gene lost 3 bases and the J gene lost 1 base, with 6 bases spanning the gap. The CDR3 covers 13 residues. Germline assignment: CDR1 DFQATT and CDR2 SNEGSKA (reference sequence). The CDR3 sequence is CSASPGNTGELFF. The CDR3 DNA sequence: TGCAGTGCTAGCCCGGGGAACACCGGGGAGCTGTTTTTT.

The J gene is TRBJ1-2, the V gene TRBV12-3 or TRBV12-4; 7 nucleotides match TRBD1. This CDR3 is 14 amino acids long. Trimming cost V 7 bases and J 5 bases; bases outside gene matches: 10. CDR3 sequence reads: CASTQGTDTYGYTF. CDR3 DNA sequence: TGTGCCAGCACCCAGGGGACAGATACTTATGGCTACACCTTC.

This clonotype was counted only a few times. The rearrangement uses TRBV6-1 and TRBJ2-3, with 10 bases matching TRBD2. The junction had 2 bases not matched to a gene; V was cut back by 4 bases and J by 4 bases. The CDR3 has 14 residues. Germline CDR1 reads MNHNS; CDR2 reads SASEGT. Here the CDR3 reads CASSATSGSDTQYF. CDR3 nucleotides: TGTGCCAGCAGTGCGACTAGCGGGTCAGATACGCAGTATTTT.

The chain carries TRBV7-6 and TRBJ2-5, with 10 bases identical to TRBD2. Germline assignment: CDR1 SGHVS and CDR2 FNYEAQ. This CDR3 is 15 amino acids long. With 5 bases clipped from V and 2 bases from J, the junction kept 5 bases outside the gene matches. The CDR3 DNA is TGTGCCAGCAGCCCGTGGACTAGCGGACAAGAGACCCAGTACTTC. Translation: CASSPWTSGQETQYF.

CDR3 in amino acids: CASSPPAGRWAGELFF. For the CDR3, the DNA is TGCGCCAGCAGCCCCCCCGCGGGAAGGTGGGCCGGGGAGCTGTTTTTT. The J gene is TRBJ2-2, the V gene TRBV4-3; possible D gene TRBD2, 6 bases. The CDR3 spans 16 residues. Germline V gene lookup returns CDR1 LGHNA and CDR2 YSLEER. Trimming stripped 4 bases from V and 6 bases from J, with 18 bases between.

The sample holds one count of this clonotype. The J gene is TRBJ2-3, the V gene TRBV9, with 9 bases fitting TRBD2. CDR1 and CDR2 (germline): SGDLS, YYNGEE. The CDR3 length is 18 residues. V shed 0 bases, J shed 2 bases, and the junction held 10 bases outside the gene matches. CDR3 nucleotides: TGTGCCAGCAGCGTAGGGAGCGGGAGGACGAAGCACACAGATACGCAGTATTTT. It encodes CASSVGSGRTKHTDTQYF.

Relative to its sample, this clonotype is medium-sized. This chain connects TRBV13 to TRBJ2-3; TRBD2 matches at 7 bases. The CDR3 has 15 residues. V lost 5 bases, J lost 1 base, and 6 bases stayed unmatched. Germline CDR1 is PRHDT and CDR2 is FYEKMQ (reference sequence). The CDR3 DNA is TGTGCCAGCAGCCCCCCGCGGGAGCGCACAGATACGCAGTATTTT. It yields the protein CASSPPRERTDTQYF.

The genes are TRBV4-1 and TRBJ2-5, with TRBD2 identical over 7 bases. Germline V lookup: CDR1 MGHRA, CDR2 YSYEKL. The CDR3 covers 17 residues. V lost 0 bases and J lost 1; bases outside the gene matches: 8. The CDR3 here is CASSQDEARGSQETQYF. The CDR3 coding sequence is TGCGCCAGCAGCCAAGATGAAGCGCGGGGGAGCCAAGAGACCCAGTACTTC.

CDR3 amino acids: CASSLESQTGELFF. The CDR3 region has the DNA TGCGCCAGCAGCTTGGAAAGCCAGACCGGGGAGCTGTTTTTT. The genes are TRBV5-1 and TRBJ2-2; D gene unclear. This CDR3 contains 14 residues. Germline lookup yields CDR1 SGHRS and CDR2 YFSETQ. With 0 bases removed from V and 5 bases from J, the gap between germline ends came to 8 bases.

In its sample, this clonotype was seen a few times. The rearrangement joins TRBV5-6 to TRBJ2-5, with TRBD1 as a possible D gene (6 bases). In germline, CDR1 is SGHDT, CDR2 YYEEEE. The V end was cut by 0 bases, the J end by 4 bases, with 10 bases between. This CDR3 comprises 14 residues. The CDR3 reads CASSLAGGAETQYF. The CDR3 bases are TGTGCCAGCAGCTTGGCTGGGGGCGCAGAGACCCAGTACTTC.